This TCR beta chain is drawn from a study of cytomegalovirus exposure and HLA in healthy donors. Between the trimmed V and J ends, which lost 3 bases and 5 bases, there was a span of 16 bases. CDR1 and CDR2 from the germline V gene are LNHDA and SQIVND (reference sequence). The CDR3 length is 15 residues. TCRdb's table, derived via immunoSEQ multiplex PCR, lists solely in-frame clones and lacks some. The sample has about 150,000 clones, about 86% seen once. The chain is built from TRBV19 and TRBJ1-1; the D is unclear. The sequence was collected from a human donor in good health. The sequencing sample was made of PBMCs. In DNA form, the CDR3 reads TGTGCCAGTAGTATGGTGCGGGAGGTTGGAACTGAAGCTTTCTTT. Amino acid sequence: CASSMVREVGTEAFF.